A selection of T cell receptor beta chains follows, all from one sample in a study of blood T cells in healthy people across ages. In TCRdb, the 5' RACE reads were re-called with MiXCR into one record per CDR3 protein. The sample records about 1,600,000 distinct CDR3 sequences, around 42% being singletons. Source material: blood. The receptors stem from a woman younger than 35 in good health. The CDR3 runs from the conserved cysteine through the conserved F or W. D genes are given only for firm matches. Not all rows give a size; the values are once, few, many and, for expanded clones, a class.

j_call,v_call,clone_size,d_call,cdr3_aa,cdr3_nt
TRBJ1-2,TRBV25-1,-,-,CASSARNYGYTF,TGTGCCAGCAGTGCCCGAAACTATGGCTACACCTTC
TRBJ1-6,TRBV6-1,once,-,CASSSQRNNSPLHF,TGTGCCAGCAGTTCACAGAGGAATAATTCACCCCTCCACTTT
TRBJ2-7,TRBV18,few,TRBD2,CASSPSQGLASSYEQYF,TGTGCCAGCTCACCAAGTCAAGGACTAGCGAGCTCCTACGAGCAGTACTTC
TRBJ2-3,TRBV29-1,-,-,CSVVTGPVTDTQYF,TGCAGCGTGGTGACAGGCCCCGTCACAGATACGCAGTATTTT
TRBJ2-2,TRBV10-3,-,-,CAISDLEGTGELFF,TGTGCCATCAGTGACCTGGAGGGCACCGGGGAGCTGTTTTTT
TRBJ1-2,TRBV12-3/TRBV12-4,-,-,CASTPRRGYGYTF,TGTGCCAGCACCCCTAGAAGAGGCTATGGCTACACCTTC
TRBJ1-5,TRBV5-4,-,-,CASSLVRERNQPQHF,TGTGCCAGCAGCTTGGTTAGAGAACGGAATCAGCCCCAGCATTTT
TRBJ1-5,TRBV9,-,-,CASSVAPNQPQHF,TGTGCCAGCAGCGTAGCACCCAATCAGCCCCAGCATTTT
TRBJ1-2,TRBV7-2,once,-,CASSLAWGVSNGYTF,TGTGCCAGCAGCTTAGCGTGGGGGGTATCTAATGGCTACACCTTC
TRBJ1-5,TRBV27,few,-,CASSSGYNQPQHF,TGTGCCAGCAGTTCAGGGTACAATCAGCCCCAGCATTTT
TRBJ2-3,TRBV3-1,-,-,CASSQRRGVGTDTQYF,TGTGCCAGCAGCCAAAGGAGGGGCGTTGGCACAGATACGCAGTATTTT